The clone carrying this T cell receptor (beta chain) was found a few times. As yet, its antigen is unknown. The record originates from a study of blood T cells in healthy people across ages. Regarding the study as a whole: Per million T cells, the diversity of TCR beta decreased roughly linearly as age advanced.

The V and J ends lost 4 bases and 0 bases respectively, with 10 bases between them. The CDR3 has 15 amino acids. Primers used in a second PCR of about 7 to 12 cycles were a sample-barcoded 5' primer and a J-beta primer mix. TCRdb reprocessed the 5' RACE reads with MiXCR, giving one entry per CDR3 protein. The profile shows roughly 550,000 distinct CDR3 sequences, around 24% of them singletons. The same sample was also studied in work on T cells of mothers and their children. That study reports: Second-round PCR products received sample barcodes and 2-4 random nucleotides from the M1S primer.

The receptor comes from a boy younger than 18 in good health. The specimen sequenced was blood. The gene calls are TRBV12-3 or TRBV12-4 and TRBJ2-1; tentatively, D is TRBD1 or TRBD2 (6 bases each). The CDR3 here is CASSSPGASYNEQFF. The CDR3 DNA follows: TGTGCCAGCAGTTCTCCGGGGGCCTCCTACAATGAGCAGTTCTTC.